The text below deals with one TCR beta chain. Antigen specificity is unknown. This specimen comes from a study of OX40 agonist ivuxolimab in advanced cancers. Assay: immunoSEQ multiplex PCR; the TCRdb copy retains only in-frame clones and omits some. The sample lists tens of thousands of clones, over 75% occurring once. The CDR3 has 16 residues. Findings of the study overall: In the 0.1 to 3.0 mg/kg range, CD4+ and CD8+ blood T cells had expanded clonally by week 6. Several nonresponders also turned out to have low normalized T-cell clonal expansion.

The chain is built from TRBV12-1 and TRBJ2-1; TRBD2, the D gene given by the table, was not confirmed from the DNA. TRBV12-1 is a pseudogene locus. The sequencing here drew on CD4+ or CD8+ T cells sorted from blood, taken in a trial of the OX40 agonist ivuxolimab. This clonotype was obtained from an adult with an advanced solid tumor such as melanoma, head and neck, liver or kidney cancer. Written as DNA, the CDR3 is TGTGCCAGCAGGTTACTTACTAGCGGAACTAACAATGAGCAGTTCTTC. Protein sequence: CASRLLTSGTNNEQFF.